The 27 T cell receptor beta chains reported below all come from one sample, sequenced in a study of T cells in Graves' hyperthyroidism and ophthalmopathy. TCR beta CDR3 region amplification was performed from RNA transcripts. HTBI primers were used for first-round RT-PCR of the TCR CDR3. TCRdb analysed the multiplex PCR reads with MiXCR anew, one entry per CDR3 protein. Here the sample spans approximately 370,000 distinct CDR3 sequences, approximately 17% being singletons. Sequenced material: blood. These TCRs come from a woman aged 30 to 39 with Graves' hyperthyroidism that later progressed to Graves' ophthalmopathy.

The CDR3 protein is CASRGQFYEQYF. The CDR3 DNA reads TGTGCCAGCAGGGGACAGTTTTACGAGCAGTACTTC. This chain links TRBV2 with TRBJ2-7, with 7 bases aligning to TRBD1. CDR3 length equals 12 residues. CDR1 and CDR2 (germline): SNHLY, FYNNEI. J lost 4 bases, V lost 6 bases, and 3 bases had no gene match.

The J gene is TRBJ2-7, the V gene TRBV7-9, with a weak D call TRBD1 (5 bases). Trimming shortened V by 5 bases and J by 2 bases, and 16 bases separated the two germline ends. This CDR3 is built from 15 residues. Germline V gene lookup returns CDR1 SEHNR and CDR2 FQNEAQ (reference sequence). CDR3 coding DNA: TGTGCCAGCAGCCGGGCAGGACATTGGGCCTACGAGCAGTACTTC. This translates into CASSRAGHWAYEQYF.

The V call is TRBV5-6, the J call TRBJ2-3; 10 nucleotides match TRBD2. The CDR3 extends over 16 amino acids. V dropped 2 bases and J dropped 2; count of bases not matched to a gene: 5. Germline CDR1 and CDR2: SGHDT and YYEEEE. The CDR3 loop reads CASSFLTSGITDTQYF. The CDR3 region has the DNA TGTGCCAGCAGCTTCCTCACTAGCGGGATCACAGATACGCAGTATTTT.

This clonotype was observed many times. V gene TRBV25-1 combines with J gene TRBJ1-2; weak D call: TRBD1 (5 bases). CDR1 and CDR2 from the germline V gene are MGHDK and SYGVNS. The CDR3 runs to 14 residues. V shed 4 bases and J shed 2 bases, with 11 bases lying between them. The CDR3 bases are TGTGCCAGCAGTGCGCTAACAGGCAACTATGGCTACACCTTC. Protein: CASSALTGNYGYTF.

V is TRBV30 and J is TRBJ2-1; TRBD1 aligns across 10 bases. J lost 7 bases, V lost 1 base, and 1 base had no gene match. Per germline, CDR1 GTSNPN and CDR2 SVGIG (reference sequence). The CDR3 runs to 13 residues. DNA for the CDR3: TGTGCCTGGAGTGGGACAGGGGGAAATGAGCAGTTCTTC. Its protein is CAWSGTGGNEQFF.

In its sample, this clonotype was seen many times. The rearrangement uses TRBV28 and TRBJ2-5; tentative D call: TRBD1 (6 bases). Per germline, CDR1 MDHEN and CDR2 SYDVKM. This CDR3 region has 15 residues. Trimming left V 4 bases short and J 3 bases short, with 15 bases between. CDR3 sequence: CASSSKWTDKETQYF. The CDR3 DNA reads as TGTGCCAGCAGTTCAAAATGGACAGACAAAGAGACCCAGTACTTC. Full variable domain (rest looked up from reference TRBV28 and TRBJ2-5): DVKVTQSSRYLVKRTGEKVFLECVQDMDHENMFWYRQDPGLGLRLIYFSYDVKMKEKGDIPEGYSVSREKKERFSLILESASTNQTSMYLCASSSKWTDKETQYFGPGTRLLVL.

The chain carries TRBV7-2 and TRBJ2-1; D is perhaps TRBD1 (6 bases). The CDR3 totals 18 residues. V lost 2 bases and J 1 base, leaving 18 bases between the germline ends. Germline V gene data show CDR1 as SGHTA and CDR2 as FQGNSA. CDR3 DNA: TGTGCCAGCAGCTTATATCTCACAGGGATGGGTTCCTACAATGAGCAGTTCTTC. Protein product: CASSLYLTGMGSYNEQFF.

This clonotype has ten or more counts. The chain recombines TRBV28 with TRBJ1-5; the D is unclear. This CDR3 spans 17 amino acids. Per the germline V gene, CDR1 is MDHEN and CDR2 is SYDVKM. The V and J ends lost 6 bases and 2 bases respectively, with 20 bases between them. The CDR3 DNA follows: TGTGCCAGCAGCCCCGCTGGAGAAGACCCTCGCAATCAGCCCCAGCATTTT. Translation gives CASSPAGEDPRNQPQHF.

The chain joins TRBV19 to TRBJ1-5; a possible D gene is TRBD1 (5 bases). CDR1 is LNHDA and CDR2 is SQIVND in the germline V gene (reference sequence). This CDR3 is built from 15 residues. Trimming cost V 3 bases and J 1 base, with 10 bases left between them. The CDR3, as DNA: TGTGCCAGTAGTATGAGAGGGGCCAGCAATCAGCCCCAGCATTTT. Its translation is CASSMRGASNQPQHF.

In this sample, this clonotype turned up a few times. This chain joins TRBV4-1 and TRBJ2-1, with a possible D match to TRBD2 (6 bases). The CDR3 runs to 17 residues. V dropped 5 bases and J dropped 0 bases, with 17 bases sitting between them. Germline lookup yields CDR1 MGHRA and CDR2 YSYEKL. This CDR3 is CASSFGDAGSSYNEQFF. CDR3 sequence (DNA): TGCGCCAGCAGCTTTGGAGATGCCGGGAGCTCCTACAATGAGCAGTTCTTC.

In its sample, this clonotype was seen many times. The V and J genes are TRBV5-1 and TRBJ2-5, with TRBD1 identical over 8 bases. Germline V gene sequence: CDR1 SGHRS, CDR2 YFSETQ. The CDR3 sequence is 14 residues long. Losses at the gene ends were 2 bases for V and 3 bases for J; bases not matched to a gene: 3. CDR3: CASSFGQGEETQYF. The CDR3 region has the DNA TGCGCCAGCAGCTTCGGACAGGGAGAAGAGACCCAGTACTTC. The complete variable domain, with remaining parts taken from reference TRBV5-1 and TRBJ2-5, reads KAGVTQTPRYLIKTRGQQVTLSCSPISGHRSVSWYQQTPGQGLQFLFEYFSETQRNKGNFPGRFSGRQFSNSRSEMNVSTLELGDSALYLCASSFGQGEETQYFGPGTRLLVL.

J is TRBJ2-1 and V is TRBV7-9; weak D call: TRBD2 (5 bases). Trimming cost V 0 bases and J 8 bases, with 23 bases left between them. Per germline, CDR1 SEHNR and CDR2 FQNEAQ (reference sequence). The CDR3 extends over 18 amino acids. In DNA, the CDR3 is TGTGCCAGCAGCTTAGCGTGGGAGCAGTTGGCTAGAGCTGATGAGCAGTTCTTC. This encodes CASSLAWEQLARADEQFF.

The V call is TRBV6-1, the J call TRBJ2-1; maybe TRBD2 (5 bases). Germline V CDR1 and CDR2: MNHNS, SASEGT. The CDR3 has 18 amino acids. Trimming took off 0 bases at V and 5 bases at J, with 20 bases between the two ends. The CDR3 sequence: CASSEATRGLNPHNEQFF. The CDR3 DNA follows: TGTGCCAGCAGTGAAGCTACTAGAGGCTTAAACCCACACAATGAGCAGTTCTTC.

The J gene is TRBJ2-7, the V gene TRBV19, with 8 bases aligning to TRBD2. Looked up from germline, CDR1 is LNHDA and CDR2 is SQIVND (reference sequence). This CDR3 contains 16 residues. The V and J ends lost 5 bases and 3 bases, in that order; junction bases with no gene match: 12. Here the CDR3 reads CASSSDLLAALYEQYF. CDR3 sequence (DNA): TGTGCCAGTAGTTCTGACTTACTAGCGGCCCTCTACGAGCAGTACTTC.

This clonotype came up many times. V is TRBV7-9 and J is TRBJ2-6, with 7 bases that match TRBD1. Looked up from germline, CDR1 is SEHNR and CDR2 is FQNEAQ (reference sequence). The V segment lost 5 bases and the J segment 1 base; nucleotides outside the gene matches: 11. The CDR3 is 18 residues long. The CDR3 reads CASSPEGTVHSGANVLTF. The CDR3 bases are TGTGCCAGCAGCCCAGAGGGGACAGTTCATTCTGGGGCCAACGTCCTGACTTTC.

This clonotype was counted at least ten times. This chain uses TRBV28 with TRBJ2-1, with TRBD1 matching 9 bases. Germline CDR1 and CDR2: MDHEN and SYDVKM. Unmatched junction bases numbered 19, after V lost 7 bases and J lost 9 bases. This CDR3 comprises 17 residues. CDR3 in amino acids: CASTSNRWTGDSIEQFF. The CDR3 nucleotides are TGTGCCAGCACGTCCAATCGGTGGACAGGGGACTCCATTGAGCAGTTCTTC.

This clonotype was seen a few times. The chain employs TRBV20-1 and TRBJ1-1; D perhaps matches TRBD1 (5 bases). Trimming stripped 4 bases from V and 9 bases from J, with 18 bases between. The CDR3 has 13 amino acids. Germline V CDR1 and CDR2: DFQATT, SNEGSKA (reference sequence). The CDR3 loop reads CSAMARGDEKAFF. Here the CDR3 DNA reads TGCAGTGCTATGGCCCGGGGGGACGAGAAAGCTTTCTTT.

This chain uses TRBV7-9 with TRBJ1-2; D unclear. V was shortened by 1 base and J by 8 bases, with 14 bases between the two germline ends. Looked up from germline, CDR1 is SEHNR and CDR2 is FQNEAQ (reference sequence). This CDR3 is 14 amino acids long. CDR3 DNA sequence: TGTGCCAGCAGCTTAGGTCCAACGCGGGAAGGCTACACCTTC. It translates to CASSLGPTREGYTF.

In this sample, this clonotype turned up many times. The V and J genes are TRBV5-4 and TRBJ2-3; TRBD1 matches 7 bases. The ends lost 3 bases at V and 4 bases at J; junction bases unmatched: 2. Germline CDR1 reads SGHNT; CDR2 reads YYREEE (reference sequence). The CDR3 is made up of 13 amino acids. CDR3 sequence (DNA): TGTGCCAGCAGCTACGACAGGGCAGATACGCAGTATTTT. It specifies CASSYDRADTQYF. Based on the CDR3 plus reference TRBV5-4 and TRBJ2-3, the full variable domain is ETGVTQSPTHLIKTRGQQVTLRCSSQSGHNTVSWYQQALGQGPQFIFQYYREEENGRGNFPPRFSGLQFPNYSSELNVNALELDDSALYLCASSYDRADTQYFGPGTRLTVL.

This clonotype was detected many times. The rearrangement joins TRBV6-2 or TRBV6-3 to TRBJ2-2, with D possibly TRBD2 on 5 matching bases. CDR3 length equals 15 residues. CDR1 is MNHEY, CDR2 SVGEGT, per germline. V lost 5 bases to trimming and J lost 1 base, with 11 bases between them. For the CDR3, the DNA is TGTGCCAGCAGTCCACTAGGCCTGAACACCGGGGAGCTGTTTTTT. Its translation is CASSPLGLNTGELFF.

The sample holds many counts of this clonotype. The chain employs TRBV11-2 and TRBJ1-2, with D unresolved. The CDR3 runs 15 residues. Germline CDR1 SGHAT, CDR2 FQNNGV. With 4 bases removed from V and 0 bases from J, the gap between germline ends came to 12 bases. For the CDR3, the DNA is TGTGCCAGCAGCTCCCCGCGGGGAGCTAACTATGGCTACACCTTC. Translated: CASSSPRGANYGYTF.

This chain connects TRBV12-3 or TRBV12-4 to TRBJ2-3; TRBD1 or TRBD2 may be the D gene (5 bases each). The V and J ends lost 3 bases and 7 bases respectively, with 8 bases between them. The CDR3 loop spans 12 amino acids. This CDR3 reads CASSFRGHTQYF. The CDR3, as DNA: TGTGCCAGCAGTTTTAGGGGACATACGCAGTATTTT.

The gene calls are TRBV6-2 or TRBV6-3 and TRBJ2-1; D not resolved. Trimming cost V 9 bases and J 6 bases, with 15 bases left between them. In germline, CDR1 is MNHEY, CDR2 SVGEGT. CDR3 length: 13 amino acids. The CDR3 sequence is CASSLIHGNEQFF. The CDR3 DNA follows: TGTGCCAGTAGCCTTATCCACGGCAATGAGCAGTTCTTC.

This clonotype was picked up a small number of times. The DNA for the CDR3 is TGTGCCAGCAAAAGGGGGGACACCACAGATACGCAGTATTTT. Translating it yields CASKRGDTTDTQYF. The chain couples TRBV7-2 to TRBJ2-3; either TRBD1 or TRBD2 may fit D (6 bases each). CDR3 size: 14 residues. Germline V CDR1 and CDR2: SGHTA, FQGNSA. V lost 7 bases, J lost 2 bases, and 13 bases lay in between.

The chain combines TRBV2 with TRBJ2-2; tentatively, D is TRBD2 (6 bases). This CDR3 has 15 residues. Germline assignment: CDR1 SNHLY and CDR2 FYNNEI. V was cut by 8 bases and J by 0 bases, with 13 bases left in between. The CDR3 is CASGGVAANTGELFF. The CDR3 bases are TGTGCCAGCGGAGGGGTGGCAGCGAACACCGGGGAGCTGTTTTTT.

The chain is built from TRBV19 and TRBJ1-5; 7 nucleotides agree with TRBD1. This CDR3 is built from 16 residues. Germline loops: CDR1 LNHDA, CDR2 SQIVND (reference sequence). Germline trimming cut 4 bases from V and 1 base from J; bases unmatched to any gene: 7. The CDR3 region is CASSTLQGLSNQPQHF. In nucleotides, the CDR3 is TGTGCCAGTAGTACCCTACAGGGGTTAAGCAATCAGCCCCAGCATTTT.

The CDR3 spells CASSLGTGNEQFF. CDR3 DNA sequence: TGTGCCAGCAGTTTGGGTACAGGGAACGAGCAGTTCTTC. This rearrangement joins TRBV12-3 or TRBV12-4 to TRBJ2-1, with D perhaps matching TRBD1 (6 bases). Trimming took off 3 bases at V and 10 bases at J, with 13 bases between the two ends. The CDR3 is made up of 13 amino acids.